This T cell receptor beta chain emerged from a study of T cells in localized non-small cell lung cancer. Findings of the study overall: Elevated circulating T cell density in blood was associated with longer overall survival. Tumor samples were not multi-region, leaving intratumor heterogeneity unexcluded. In adjacent lung, a median roughly 57 of the top 100 tumor clones were found.

As to this clone: The antigen is unknown.

Atypia-free lung next to the tumor was sampled at least 2 cm from its margin. Here immunoSEQ multiplex PCR was the method, and the copy in TCRdb shows in-frame clones only, minus some. The sample yields 1,500 to 2,000 clones, roughly 25% seen once. This CDR3 spans 17 amino acids. Trimming shortened V by 1 base and J by 10 bases, and 20 bases separated the two germline ends. From germline, CDR1 is KGHSH and CDR2 LQKENI. The clonotype originates from a male donor older than 55 with stage II lung adenocarcinoma. The material was normal lung tissue next to the tumor, obtained before any cancer treatment. The V and J genes are TRBV18 and TRBJ1-6; D uncertain. The CDR3 nucleotides are TGTGCCAGCTCACCACGGACCAGCGGGGAAGGGTCGTCACCCCTCCACTTT. Amino acids: CASSPRTSGEGSSPLHF.